This T cell receptor (beta chain) is from a study of T cell changes during pregnancy in multiple sclerosis. The assay was immunoSEQ multiplex PCR, and TCRdb's table has in-frame clones only and misses some. The data show fewer than 40,000 clones, around nine tenths seen once. This clone occurred once. The CDR3 has 15 amino acids. CDR1 SGHRS and CDR2 YFSETQ come from the germline V gene. Trimming removed 3 bases from V and 0 bases from J, with 12 bases in between. The J gene is TRBJ1-1, the V gene TRBV5-1, with a possible D match to TRBD1 (6 bases). The sequence came from a female donor with multiple sclerosis, enrolled in a pregnancy study. This specimen consisted of CD8+ T cells from peripheral blood mononuclear cells, obtained in the first trimester of pregnancy. The CDR3 DNA reads as TGCGCCAGCAGCTCGGGACACCTAGTGAACACTGAAGCTTTCTTT. Encoded protein: CASSSGHLVNTEAFF.